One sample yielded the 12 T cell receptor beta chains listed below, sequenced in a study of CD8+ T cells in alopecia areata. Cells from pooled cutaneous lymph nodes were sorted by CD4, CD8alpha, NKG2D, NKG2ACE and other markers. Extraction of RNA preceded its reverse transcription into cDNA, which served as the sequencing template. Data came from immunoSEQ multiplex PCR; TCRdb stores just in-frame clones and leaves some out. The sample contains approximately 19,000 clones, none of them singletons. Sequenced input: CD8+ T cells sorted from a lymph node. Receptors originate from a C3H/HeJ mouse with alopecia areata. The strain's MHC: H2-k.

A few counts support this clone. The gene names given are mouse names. CDR3 DNA, as far as it was read: TGCACCTGCAGTGCAAAGACTGGGGGGGTTTTTGCT. Translation gives CTCSAKTGGVFA. The whole CDR3 is CTCSAKTGGVFAEQFF. This rearrangement joins TRBV1 to TRBJ2-1; 11 positions match TRBD2. The observed sequence ends 4 residues before the CDR3 terminus, with the missing tail filled in from the germline J gene. The V gene's germline CDR1 is NSQYPW and CDR2 LRSPGD (reference sequence). The junction had 6 bases not matched to a gene; V was cut back by 2 bases and J by 6 bases. The CDR3 covers 16 residues.

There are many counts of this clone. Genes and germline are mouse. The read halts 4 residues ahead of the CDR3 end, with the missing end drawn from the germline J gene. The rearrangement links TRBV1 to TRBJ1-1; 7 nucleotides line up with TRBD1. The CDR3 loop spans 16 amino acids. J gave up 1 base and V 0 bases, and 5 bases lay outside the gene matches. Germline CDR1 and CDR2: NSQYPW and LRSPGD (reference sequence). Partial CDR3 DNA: TGCACCTGCAGTGCAGATCGGACAGGAGGGAACACA. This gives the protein CTCSADRTGGNT. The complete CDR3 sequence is CTCSADRTGGNTEVFF.

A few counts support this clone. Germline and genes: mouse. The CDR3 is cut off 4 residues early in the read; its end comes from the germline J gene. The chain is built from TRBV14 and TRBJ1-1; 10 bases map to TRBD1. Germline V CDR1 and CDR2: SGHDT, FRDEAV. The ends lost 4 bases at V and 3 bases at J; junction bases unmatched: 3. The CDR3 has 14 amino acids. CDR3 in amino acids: CASSLGTGDTEVFF. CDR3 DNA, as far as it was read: TGTGCCAGCAGTCTCGGGACAGGGGACACA.

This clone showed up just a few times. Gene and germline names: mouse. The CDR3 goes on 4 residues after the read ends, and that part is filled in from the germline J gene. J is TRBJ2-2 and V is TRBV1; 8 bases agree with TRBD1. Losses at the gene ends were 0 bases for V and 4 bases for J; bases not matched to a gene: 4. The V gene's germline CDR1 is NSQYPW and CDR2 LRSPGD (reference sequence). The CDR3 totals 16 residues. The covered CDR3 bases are TGCACCTGCAGTGCAGATTCGACAGGGGCCACCGGG. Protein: CTCSADSTGATG. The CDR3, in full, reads CTCSADSTGATGQLYF.

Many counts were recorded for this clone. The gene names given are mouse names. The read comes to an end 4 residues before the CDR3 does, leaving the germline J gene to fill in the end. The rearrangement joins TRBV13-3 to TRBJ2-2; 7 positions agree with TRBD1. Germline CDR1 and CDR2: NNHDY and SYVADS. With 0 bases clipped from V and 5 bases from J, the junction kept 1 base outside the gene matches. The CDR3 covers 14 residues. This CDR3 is CASSDETGTGQLYF. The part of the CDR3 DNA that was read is TGTGCCAGCAGTGATGAGACAGGGACCGGG.

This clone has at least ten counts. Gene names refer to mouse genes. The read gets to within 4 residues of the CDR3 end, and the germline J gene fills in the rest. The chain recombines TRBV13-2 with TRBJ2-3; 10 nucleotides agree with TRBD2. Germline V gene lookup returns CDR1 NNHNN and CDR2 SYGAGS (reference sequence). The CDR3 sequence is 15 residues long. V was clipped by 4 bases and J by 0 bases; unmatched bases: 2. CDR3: CASGSDWGSAETLYF. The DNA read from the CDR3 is TGTGCCAGCGGTTCGGACTGGGGGAGTGCAGAA.

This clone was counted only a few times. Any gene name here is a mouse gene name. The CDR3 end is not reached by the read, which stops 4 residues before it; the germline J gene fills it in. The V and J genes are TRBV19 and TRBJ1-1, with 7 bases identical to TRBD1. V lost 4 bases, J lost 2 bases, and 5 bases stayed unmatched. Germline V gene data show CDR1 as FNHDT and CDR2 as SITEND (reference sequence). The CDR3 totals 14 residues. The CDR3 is CASSLGTVNTEVFF. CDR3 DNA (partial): TGTGCCAGCAGTCTCGGGACAGTTAACACA.

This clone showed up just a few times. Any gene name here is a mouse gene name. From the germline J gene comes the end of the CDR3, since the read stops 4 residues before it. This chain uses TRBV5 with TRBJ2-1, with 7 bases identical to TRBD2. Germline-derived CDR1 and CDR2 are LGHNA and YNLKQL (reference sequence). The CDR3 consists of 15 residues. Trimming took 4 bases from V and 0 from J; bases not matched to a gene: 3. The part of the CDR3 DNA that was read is TGTGCCAGCAGCCCGGACTGGTATAACTATGCT. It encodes CASSPDWYNYA. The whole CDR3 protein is CASSPDWYNYAEQFF.

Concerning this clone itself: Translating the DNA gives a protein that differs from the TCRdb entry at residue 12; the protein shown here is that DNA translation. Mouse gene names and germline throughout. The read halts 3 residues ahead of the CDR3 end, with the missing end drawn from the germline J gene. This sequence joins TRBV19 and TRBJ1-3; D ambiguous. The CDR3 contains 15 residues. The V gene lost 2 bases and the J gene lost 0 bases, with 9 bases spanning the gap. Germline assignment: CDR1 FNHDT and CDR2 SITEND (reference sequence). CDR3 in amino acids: CASSMVTSSGNTLYF. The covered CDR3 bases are TGTGCCAGCAGTATGGTCACCTCTTCTGGAAATACG.

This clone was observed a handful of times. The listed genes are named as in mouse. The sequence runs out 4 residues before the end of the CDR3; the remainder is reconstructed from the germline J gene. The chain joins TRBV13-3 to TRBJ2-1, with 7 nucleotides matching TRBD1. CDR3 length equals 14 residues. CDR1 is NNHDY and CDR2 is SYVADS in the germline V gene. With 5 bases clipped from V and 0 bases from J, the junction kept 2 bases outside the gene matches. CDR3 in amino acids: CASRGQDNYAEQFF. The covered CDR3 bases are TGTGCCAGCAGAGGACAGGATAACTATGCT.

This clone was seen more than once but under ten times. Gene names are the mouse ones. The sequenced part of the CDR3 DNA is TGTGCCAGCAGTATGAAGGGACAGCCAGAA. Amino acids: CASSMKGQPE. The complete CDR3 sequence is CASSMKGQPETLYF. The chain uses TRBV19 and TRBJ2-3; the match to TRBD1 covers 7 bases. Read coverage stops 4 residues before the CDR3 terminus; the germline J gene supplies the remainder. After removal of 2 bases from V and 4 bases from J, the junction contained 4 bases not matched to a gene. Per the germline V gene, CDR1 is FNHDT and CDR2 is SITEND (reference sequence). This CDR3 has 14 residues.

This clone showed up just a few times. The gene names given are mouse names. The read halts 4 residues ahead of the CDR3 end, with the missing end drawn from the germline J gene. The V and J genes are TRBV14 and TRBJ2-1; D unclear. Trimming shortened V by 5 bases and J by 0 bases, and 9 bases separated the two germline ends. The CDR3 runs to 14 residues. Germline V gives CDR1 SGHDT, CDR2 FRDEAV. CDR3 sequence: CASSRRINYAEQFF. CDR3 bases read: TGTGCCAGCAGCCGCAGAATTAACTATGCT.